This T cell receptor beta chain was identified in a study of T cells in Graves' hyperthyroidism and ophthalmopathy. Study-level findings and limits: Ophthalmopathy was distinguished from stable hyperthyroidism by 13 V-J signatures.

About this clonotype itself: The target antigen is unknown.

RNA transcripts served as the template for amplifying TCR beta CDR3 regions. When the TCR CDR3 underwent first-round RT-PCR, the HTBI primer set was used. TCRdb redid the calling of the multiplex PCR reads with MiXCR, one entry per CDR3 protein. Of approximately 500,000 distinct CDR3 sequences in the sample, about 43% were seen once. A lack of ophthalmopathy progression within 18 months defined stable Graves' hyperthyroidism. Diagnoses were established using clinical symptoms, serum thyroxine and TRAb, thyroid ultrasound and orbital computed tomography. Input material: peripheral blood or thyroid tissue (not recorded which). This TCR was sampled from a woman aged 18-35 years with Graves' hyperthyroidism.

CDR3 in DNA: TGCAGTGCTAGAGGGACAGGGGGCAAAGGCTACACCTTC. Translation gives CSARGTGGKGYTF. The V and J genes are TRBV20-1 and TRBJ1-2, with 11 bases aligning to TRBD1. V lost 1 base to trimming and J lost 8 bases; unmatched junction nucleotides: 3. Germline CDR1 reads DFQATT; CDR2 reads SNEGSKA (reference sequence). The CDR3 loop spans 13 amino acids.